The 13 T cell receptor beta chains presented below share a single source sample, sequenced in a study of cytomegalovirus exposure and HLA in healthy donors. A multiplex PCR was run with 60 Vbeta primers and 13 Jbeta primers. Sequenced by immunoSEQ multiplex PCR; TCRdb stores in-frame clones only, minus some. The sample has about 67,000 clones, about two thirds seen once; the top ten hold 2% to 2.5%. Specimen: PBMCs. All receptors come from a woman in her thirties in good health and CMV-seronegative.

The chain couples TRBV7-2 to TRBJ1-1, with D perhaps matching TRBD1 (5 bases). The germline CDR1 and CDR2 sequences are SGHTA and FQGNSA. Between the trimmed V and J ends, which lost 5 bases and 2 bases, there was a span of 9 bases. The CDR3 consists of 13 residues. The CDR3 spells CASSPRVNTEAFF. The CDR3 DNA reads TGTGCCAGCAGCCCCAGGGTAAACACTGAAGCTTTCTTT.

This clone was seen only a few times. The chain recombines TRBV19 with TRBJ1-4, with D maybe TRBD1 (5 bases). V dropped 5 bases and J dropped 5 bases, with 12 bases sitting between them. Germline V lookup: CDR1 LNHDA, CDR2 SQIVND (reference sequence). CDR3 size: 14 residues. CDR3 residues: CASSDPGRNEKLFF. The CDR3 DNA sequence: TGTGCCAGTAGTGACCCAGGGAGGAATGAAAAACTGTTTTTT.

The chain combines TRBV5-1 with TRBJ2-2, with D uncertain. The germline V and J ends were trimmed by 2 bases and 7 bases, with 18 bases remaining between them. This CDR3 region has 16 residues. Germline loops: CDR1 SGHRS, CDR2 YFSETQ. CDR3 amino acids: CASSLGAETPGGELFF. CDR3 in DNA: TGCGCCAGCAGCTTAGGTGCGGAGACCCCCGGCGGGGAGCTGTTTTTT.

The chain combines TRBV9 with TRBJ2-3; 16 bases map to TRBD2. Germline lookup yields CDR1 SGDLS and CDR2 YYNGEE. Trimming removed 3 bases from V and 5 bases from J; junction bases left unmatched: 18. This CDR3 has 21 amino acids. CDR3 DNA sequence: TGTGCCAGCAGCGCGCCTCAATCCGGGACTAGCGGGGGGGCCCCGATAGATACGCAGTATTTT. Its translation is CASSAPQSGTSGGAPIDTQYF.

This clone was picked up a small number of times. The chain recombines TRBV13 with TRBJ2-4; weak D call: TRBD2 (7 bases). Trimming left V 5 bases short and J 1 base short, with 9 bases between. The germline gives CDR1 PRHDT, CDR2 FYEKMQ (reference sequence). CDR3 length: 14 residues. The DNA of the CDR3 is TGTGCCAGCAGCGAGGGGGGGGCCAAAAACATTCAGTACTTC. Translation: CASSEGGAKNIQYF.

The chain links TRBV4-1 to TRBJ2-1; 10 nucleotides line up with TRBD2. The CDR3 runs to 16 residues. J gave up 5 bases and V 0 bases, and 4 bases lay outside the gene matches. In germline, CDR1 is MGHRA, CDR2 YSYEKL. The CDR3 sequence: CASSQDRAGGNNEQFF. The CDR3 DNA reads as TGCGCCAGCAGCCAAGATCGAGCGGGGGGGAACAATGAGCAGTTCTTC.

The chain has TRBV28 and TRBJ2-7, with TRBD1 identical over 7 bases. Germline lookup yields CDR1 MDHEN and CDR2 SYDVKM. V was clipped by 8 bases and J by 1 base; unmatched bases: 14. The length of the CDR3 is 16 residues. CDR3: CASSVGGVQWSYEQYF. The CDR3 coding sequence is TGTGCCAGCTCCGTAGGGGGCGTTCAATGGTCCTACGAGCAGTACTTC.

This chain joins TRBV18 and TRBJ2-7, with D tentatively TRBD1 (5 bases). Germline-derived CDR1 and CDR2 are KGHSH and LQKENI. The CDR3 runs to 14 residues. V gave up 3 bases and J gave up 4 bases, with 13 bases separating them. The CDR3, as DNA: TGTGCCAGCTCACCGCAGGGTAACCCTTACGAGCAGTACTTC. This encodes CASSPQGNPYEQYF.

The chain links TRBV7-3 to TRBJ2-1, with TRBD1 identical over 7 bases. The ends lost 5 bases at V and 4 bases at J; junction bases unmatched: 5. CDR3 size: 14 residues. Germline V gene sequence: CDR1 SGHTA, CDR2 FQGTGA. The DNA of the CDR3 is TGTGCCAGCAGCCGAGGGACAGATTACAATGAGCAGTTCTTC. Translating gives CASSRGTDYNEQFF.

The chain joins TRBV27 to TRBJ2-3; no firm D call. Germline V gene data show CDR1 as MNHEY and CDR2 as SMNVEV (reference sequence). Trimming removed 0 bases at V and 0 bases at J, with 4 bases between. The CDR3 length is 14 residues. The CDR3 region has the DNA TGTGCCAGCAGTTTATCGTCAAGCACAGATACGCAGTATTTT. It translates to CASSLSSSTDTQYF.

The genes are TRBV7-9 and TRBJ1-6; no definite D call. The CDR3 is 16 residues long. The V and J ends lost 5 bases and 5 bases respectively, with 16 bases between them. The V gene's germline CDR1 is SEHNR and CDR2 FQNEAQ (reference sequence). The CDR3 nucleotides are TGTGCCAGCAGCCCCCCGAATCGGGGAGATAATTCACCCCTCCACTTT. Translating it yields CASSPPNRGDNSPLHF.

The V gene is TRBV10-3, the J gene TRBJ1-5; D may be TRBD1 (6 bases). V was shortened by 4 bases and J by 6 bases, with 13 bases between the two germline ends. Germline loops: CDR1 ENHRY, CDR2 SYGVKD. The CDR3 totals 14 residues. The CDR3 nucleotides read TGTGCCATCAGTGCTACAGGGTGGACTCAGCCCCAGCATTTT. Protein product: CAISATGWTQPQHF.

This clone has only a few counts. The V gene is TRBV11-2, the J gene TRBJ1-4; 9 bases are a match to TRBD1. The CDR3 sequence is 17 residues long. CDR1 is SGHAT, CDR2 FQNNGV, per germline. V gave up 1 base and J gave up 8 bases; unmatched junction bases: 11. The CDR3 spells CASSLGVSGQGREKLFF. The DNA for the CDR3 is TGTGCCAGCAGCTTAGGTGTGTCGGGACAGGGCAGAGAAAAACTGTTTTTT.